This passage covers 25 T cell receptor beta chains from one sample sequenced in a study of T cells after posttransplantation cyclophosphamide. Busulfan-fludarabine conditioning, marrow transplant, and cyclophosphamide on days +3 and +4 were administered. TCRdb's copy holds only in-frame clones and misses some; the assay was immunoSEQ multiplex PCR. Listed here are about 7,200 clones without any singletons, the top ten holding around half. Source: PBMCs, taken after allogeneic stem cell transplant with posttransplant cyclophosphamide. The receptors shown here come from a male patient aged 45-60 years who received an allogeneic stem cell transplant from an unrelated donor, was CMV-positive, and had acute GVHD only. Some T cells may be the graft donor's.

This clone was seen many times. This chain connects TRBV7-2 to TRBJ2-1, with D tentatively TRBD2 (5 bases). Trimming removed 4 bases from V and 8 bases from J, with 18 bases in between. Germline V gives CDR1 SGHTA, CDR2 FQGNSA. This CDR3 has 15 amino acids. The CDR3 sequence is CASSYGLPPEHEQFF. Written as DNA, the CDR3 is TGTGCCAGCAGCTACGGACTTCCCCCGGAGCATGAGCAGTTCTTC.

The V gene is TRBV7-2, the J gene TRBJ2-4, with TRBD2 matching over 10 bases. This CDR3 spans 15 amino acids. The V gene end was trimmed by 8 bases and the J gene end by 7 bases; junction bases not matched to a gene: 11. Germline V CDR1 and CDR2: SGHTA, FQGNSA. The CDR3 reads CASRPAGGWANIQYF. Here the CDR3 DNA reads TGTGCCAGCCGACCAGCGGGGGGGTGGGCTAACATTCAGTACTTC.

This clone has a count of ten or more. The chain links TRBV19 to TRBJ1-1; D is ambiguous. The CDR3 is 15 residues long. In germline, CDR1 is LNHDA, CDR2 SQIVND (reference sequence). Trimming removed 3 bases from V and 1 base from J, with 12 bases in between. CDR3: CASSILLRGNTEAFF. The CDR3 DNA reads TGTGCCAGTAGTATCCTGCTCCGGGGGAACACTGAAGCTTTCTTT.

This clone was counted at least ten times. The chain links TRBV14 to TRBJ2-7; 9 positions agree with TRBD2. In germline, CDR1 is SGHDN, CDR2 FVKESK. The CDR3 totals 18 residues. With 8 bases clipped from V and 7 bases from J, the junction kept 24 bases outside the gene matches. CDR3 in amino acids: CASGPLGQRGLASWEQYF. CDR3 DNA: TGTGCCAGCGGCCCACTAGGACAAAGAGGACTAGCGTCCTGGGAGCAGTACTTC.

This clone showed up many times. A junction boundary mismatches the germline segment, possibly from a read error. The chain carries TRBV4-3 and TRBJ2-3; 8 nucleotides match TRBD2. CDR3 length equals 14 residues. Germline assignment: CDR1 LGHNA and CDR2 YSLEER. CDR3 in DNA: TGCGCCAGCAGCCAAGATACGGCGTCGGGGGGGAGGAATTTT. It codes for CASSQDTASGGRNF.

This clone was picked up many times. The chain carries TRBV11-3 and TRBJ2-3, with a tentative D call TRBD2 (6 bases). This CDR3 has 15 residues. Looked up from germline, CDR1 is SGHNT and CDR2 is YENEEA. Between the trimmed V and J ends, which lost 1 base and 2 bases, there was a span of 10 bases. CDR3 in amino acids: CASSLGASDTDTQYF. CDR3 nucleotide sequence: TGTGCCAGCAGCTTAGGGGCTAGCGACACAGATACGCAGTATTTT.

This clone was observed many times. CDR3 sequence: CASSTGLVPYEQYF. CDR3 nucleotide sequence: TGCGCCAGCAGTACGGGATTAGTCCCCTACGAGCAGTACTTC. The genes are TRBV5-1 and TRBJ2-7; D is perhaps TRBD2 (5 bases). The germline gives CDR1 SGHRS, CDR2 YFSETQ. The germline V and J ends were trimmed by 5 bases and 2 bases, with 14 bases remaining between them. CDR3 length: 14 residues.

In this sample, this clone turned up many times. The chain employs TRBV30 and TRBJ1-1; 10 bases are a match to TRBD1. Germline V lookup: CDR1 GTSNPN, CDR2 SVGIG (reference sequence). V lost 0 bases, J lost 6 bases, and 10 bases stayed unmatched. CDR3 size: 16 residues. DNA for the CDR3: TGTGCCTGGAGTGTACTCCAGACAGGGGGCAGGTCTGAAGCTTTCTTT. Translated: CAWSVLQTGGRSEAFF.

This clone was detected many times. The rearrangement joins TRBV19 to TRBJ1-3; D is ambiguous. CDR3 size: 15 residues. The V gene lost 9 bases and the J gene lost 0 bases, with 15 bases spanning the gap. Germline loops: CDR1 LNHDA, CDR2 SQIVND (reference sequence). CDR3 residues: CASRTRTDSGNTIYF. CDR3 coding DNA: TGTGCCAGCCGTACACGAACCGACTCTGGAAACACCATATATTTT.

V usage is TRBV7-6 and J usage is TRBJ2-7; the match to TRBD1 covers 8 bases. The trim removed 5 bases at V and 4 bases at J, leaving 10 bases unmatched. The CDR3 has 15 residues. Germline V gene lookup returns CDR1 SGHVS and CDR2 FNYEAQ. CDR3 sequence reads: CASSLQTGAPYEQYF. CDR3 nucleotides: TGTGCCAGCAGCCTTCAGACAGGGGCTCCGTACGAGCAGTACTTC.

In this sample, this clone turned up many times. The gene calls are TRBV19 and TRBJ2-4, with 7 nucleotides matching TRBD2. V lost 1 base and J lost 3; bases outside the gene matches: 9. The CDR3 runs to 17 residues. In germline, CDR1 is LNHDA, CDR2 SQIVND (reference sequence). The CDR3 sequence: CASSIVSGGSYKNIQYF. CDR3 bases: TGTGCCAGTAGTATAGTTTCTGGCGGGAGCTACAAAAACATTCAGTACTTC. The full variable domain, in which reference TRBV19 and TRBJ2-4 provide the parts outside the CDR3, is DGGITQSPKYLFRKEGQNVTLSCEQNLNHDAMYWYRQDPGQGLRLIYYSQIVNDFQKGDIAEGYSVSREKKESFPLTVTSAQKNPTAFYLCASSIVSGGSYKNIQYFGAGTRLSVL.

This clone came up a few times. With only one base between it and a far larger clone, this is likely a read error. CDR3 nucleotides: TGTGCCAGCAGCCAAGAAGCACAGAGCTCCTACAATGAGCAGTTCTTC. Amino acids: CASSQEAQSSYNEQFF. The chain combines TRBV4-2 with TRBJ2-1; D gene uncertain. CDR3 length: 16 residues. Trimming took 0 bases from V and 0 from J, leaving 9 bases between them. From germline, CDR1 is LGHNA and CDR2 YNFKEQ.

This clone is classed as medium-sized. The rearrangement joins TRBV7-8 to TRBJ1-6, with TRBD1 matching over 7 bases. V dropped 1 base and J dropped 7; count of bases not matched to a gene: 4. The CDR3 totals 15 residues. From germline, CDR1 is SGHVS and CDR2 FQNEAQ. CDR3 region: CASSLGQGGNSPLHF. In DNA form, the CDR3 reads TGTGCCAGCAGCTTAGGACAGGGTGGCAATTCACCCCTCCACTTT. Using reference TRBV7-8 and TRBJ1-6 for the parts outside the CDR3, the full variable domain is GAGVSQSPRYKVAKRGQDVALRCDPISGHVSLFWYQQALGQGPEFLTYFQNEAQLDKSGLPSDRFFAERPEGSVSTLKIQRTQQEDSAVYLCASSLGQGGNSPLHFGNGTRLTVT.

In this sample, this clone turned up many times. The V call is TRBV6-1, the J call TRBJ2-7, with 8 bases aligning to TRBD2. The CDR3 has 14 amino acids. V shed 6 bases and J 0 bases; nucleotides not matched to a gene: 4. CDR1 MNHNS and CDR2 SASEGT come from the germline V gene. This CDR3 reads CASRTSGTSYEQYF. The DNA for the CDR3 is TGTGCCAGCAGAACTAGCGGAACCTCCTACGAGCAGTACTTC.

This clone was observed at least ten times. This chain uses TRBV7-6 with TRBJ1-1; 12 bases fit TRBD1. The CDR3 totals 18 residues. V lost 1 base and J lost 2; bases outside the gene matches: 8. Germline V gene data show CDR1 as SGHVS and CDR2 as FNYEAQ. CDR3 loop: CASSLDAGTGGVNTEAFF. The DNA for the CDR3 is TGTGCCAGCAGCTTAGACGCCGGGACAGGGGGCGTAAACACTGAAGCTTTCTTT.

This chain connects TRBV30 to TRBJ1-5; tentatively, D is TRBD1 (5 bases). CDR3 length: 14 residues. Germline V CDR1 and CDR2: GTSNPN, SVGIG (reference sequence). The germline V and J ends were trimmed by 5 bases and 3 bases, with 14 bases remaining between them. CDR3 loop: CAWARTGNNQPQHF. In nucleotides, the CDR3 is TGTGCCTGGGCGCGCACAGGTAACAATCAGCCCCAGCATTTT.

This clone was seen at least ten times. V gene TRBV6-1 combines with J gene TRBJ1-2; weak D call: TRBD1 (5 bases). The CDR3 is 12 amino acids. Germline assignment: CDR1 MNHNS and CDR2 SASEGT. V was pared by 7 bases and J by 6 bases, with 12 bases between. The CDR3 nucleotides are TGTGCCAGCATTAGGACGGGGGATGGCTACACCTTC. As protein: CASIRTGDGYTF.

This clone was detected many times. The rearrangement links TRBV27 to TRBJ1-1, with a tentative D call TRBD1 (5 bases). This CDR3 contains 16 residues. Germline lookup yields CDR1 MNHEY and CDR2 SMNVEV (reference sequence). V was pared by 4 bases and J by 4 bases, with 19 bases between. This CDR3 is CASSSFGTASSTEAFF. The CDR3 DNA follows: TGTGCCAGCAGTTCATTCGGGACTGCCTCGAGCACTGAAGCTTTCTTT.

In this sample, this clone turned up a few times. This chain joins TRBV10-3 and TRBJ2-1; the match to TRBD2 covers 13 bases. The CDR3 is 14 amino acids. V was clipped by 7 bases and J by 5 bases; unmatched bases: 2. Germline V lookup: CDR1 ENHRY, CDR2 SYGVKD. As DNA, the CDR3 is TGTGCCATCAAGGGGACTAGCGGGAACAATGAGCAGTTCTTC. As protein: CAIKGTSGNNEQFF.

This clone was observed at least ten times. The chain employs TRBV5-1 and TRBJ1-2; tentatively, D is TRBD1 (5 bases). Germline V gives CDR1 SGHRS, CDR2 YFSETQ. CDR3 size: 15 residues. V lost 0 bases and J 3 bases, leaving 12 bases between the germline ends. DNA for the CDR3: TGCGCCAGCAGCTTGGTTCAGGGAGGGGACTATGGCTACACCTTC. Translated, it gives CASSLVQGGDYGYTF.

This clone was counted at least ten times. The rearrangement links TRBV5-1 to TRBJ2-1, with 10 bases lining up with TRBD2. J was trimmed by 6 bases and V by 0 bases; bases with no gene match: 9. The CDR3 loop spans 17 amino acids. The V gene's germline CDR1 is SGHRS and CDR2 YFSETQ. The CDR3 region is CASSLELVSGRVNEQFF. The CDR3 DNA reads TGCGCCAGCAGCTTGGAGTTGGTGAGCGGGAGGGTCAATGAGCAGTTCTTC.

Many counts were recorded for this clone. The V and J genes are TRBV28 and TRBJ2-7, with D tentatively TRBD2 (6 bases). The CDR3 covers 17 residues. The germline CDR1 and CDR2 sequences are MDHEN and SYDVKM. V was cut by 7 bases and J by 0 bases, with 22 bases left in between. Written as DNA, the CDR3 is TGTGCCAGCAATGGGCTTAGCGGCCTAAAGAGCTCCTACGAGCAGTACTTC. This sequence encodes CASNGLSGLKSSYEQYF.

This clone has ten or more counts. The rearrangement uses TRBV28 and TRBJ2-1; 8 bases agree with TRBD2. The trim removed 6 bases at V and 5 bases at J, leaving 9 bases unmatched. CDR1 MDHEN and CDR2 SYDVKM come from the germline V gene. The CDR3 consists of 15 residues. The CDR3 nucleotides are TGTGCCAGCAGCCCTAGCGGGCATCAGAACAATGAGCAGTTCTTC. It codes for CASSPSGHQNNEQFF.

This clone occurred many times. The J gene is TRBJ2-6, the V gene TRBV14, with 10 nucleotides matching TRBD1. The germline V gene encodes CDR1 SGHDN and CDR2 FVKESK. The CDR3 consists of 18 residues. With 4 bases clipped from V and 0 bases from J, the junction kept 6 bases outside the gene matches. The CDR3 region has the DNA TGTGCCAGCAGCCCCCGACAGGGGGCAAGCTCTGGGGCCAACGTCCTGACTTTC. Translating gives CASSPRQGASSGANVLTF.

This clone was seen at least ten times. In DNA form, the CDR3 reads TGCGCCAGCAGCCGTGGCTGGACTAGCGGGAGCACAGATACGCAGTATTTT. Translating gives CASSRGWTSGSTDTQYF. V usage is TRBV4-1 and J usage is TRBJ2-3; 11 bases agree with TRBD2. Germline-derived CDR1 and CDR2 are MGHRA and YSYEKL. The CDR3 runs to 17 residues. Trimming cost V 4 bases and J 0 bases; bases outside gene matches: 6.